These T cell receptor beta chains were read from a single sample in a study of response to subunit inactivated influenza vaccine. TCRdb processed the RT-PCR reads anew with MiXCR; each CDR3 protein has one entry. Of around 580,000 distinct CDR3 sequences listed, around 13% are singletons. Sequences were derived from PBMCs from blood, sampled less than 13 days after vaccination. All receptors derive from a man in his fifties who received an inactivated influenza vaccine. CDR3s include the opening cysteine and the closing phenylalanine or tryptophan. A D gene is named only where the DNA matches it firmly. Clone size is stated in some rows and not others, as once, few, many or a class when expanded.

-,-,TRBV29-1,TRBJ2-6,TGCAGCGTTGGGAGCAGTACTGGGGCCAACGTCCTGACTTTC,CSVGSSTGANVLTF
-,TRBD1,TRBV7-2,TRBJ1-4,TGTGCCAGCAGCGCCAGGGGGGGCCAGGAAAAACTGTTTTTT,CASSARGGQEKLFF
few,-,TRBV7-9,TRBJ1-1,TGTGCCAGCAGCTTAGGGGGTGTGGCTGAAGCTTTCTTT,CASSLGGVAEAFF
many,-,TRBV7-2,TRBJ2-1,TGTGCCAGCAGCTTAGAGCGGAACTCCTACAATGAGCAGTTCTTC,CASSLERNSYNEQFF
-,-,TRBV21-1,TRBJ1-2,TGTGCCAGCAGCCCCGAGGCCGGCAGAACCACCTATGGCTACACCTTC,CASSPEAGRTTYGYTF
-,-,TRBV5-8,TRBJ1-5,TGTGCCAGCAGCTTAGGGACATTACGAAATCAGCCCCAGCATTTT,CASSLGTLRNQPQHF
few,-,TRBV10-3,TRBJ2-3,TGTGCCATCAGTGATCTCGCGCAGATGAGCACAGATACGCAGTATTTT,CAISDLAQMSTDTQYF
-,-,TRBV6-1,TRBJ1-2,TGTGCCTCCGGTGGCTACACCTTC,CASGGYTF
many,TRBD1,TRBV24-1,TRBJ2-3,TGTGCCACCAGTGACCCTACAAACAGGGGCGATACGCAGTATTTT,CATSDPTNRGDTQYF
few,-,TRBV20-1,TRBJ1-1,TGCAGTGCTAGGAACGGAGCCGGGAACACTGAAGCTTTCTTT,CSARNGAGNTEAFF
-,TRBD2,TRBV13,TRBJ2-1,TGTGCCAGCAGCTTAGGTGGGACAGGACTGGTATTTGGACTAGCGGGAAACAGGTACAATGAGCAGTTCTTC,CASSLGGTGLVFGLAGNRYNEQFF
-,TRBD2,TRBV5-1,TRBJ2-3,TGCGCCAGCTCGCTGGCCCTAGCGGGAGGTTCCACAGATACGCAGTATTTT,CASSLALAGGSTDTQYF
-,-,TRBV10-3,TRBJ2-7,TGTGCCATCAGTGCCCCCGCAAGGGGGAACTACGAGCAGTACTTC,CAISAPARGNYEQYF
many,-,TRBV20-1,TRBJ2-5,TGCAGTGCTAGAGTGGGGGTTTACCAAGAGACCCAGTACTTC,CSARVGVYQETQYF
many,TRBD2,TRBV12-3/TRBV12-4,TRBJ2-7,TGTGCCAGCAGTTTACCCGGGGGGGCCTACGAGCAGTACTTC,CASSLPGGAYEQYF
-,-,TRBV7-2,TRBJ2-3,TGTGCCAGCAGCTTAGCGCTGTCCCGAGCGCAGTATTTT,CASSLALSRAQYF
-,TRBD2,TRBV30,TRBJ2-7,TGTGCCTGGAGGACCCCCTCACCGGGACTAGCGATGGGTGGTTACTACGAGCAGTACTTC,CAWRTPSPGLAMGGYYEQYF
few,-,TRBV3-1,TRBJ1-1,TGTGCCAGCAGCCCCCGGGACACGGACACTGAAGCTTTCTTT,CASSPRDTDTEAFF
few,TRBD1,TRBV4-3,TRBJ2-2,TGCGCCAGCAGCCAACCGGGACAGTACACCGGGGAGCTGTTTTTT,CASSQPGQYTGELFF
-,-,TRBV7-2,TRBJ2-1,TGTGCCAGCAGCTTAAACCGGTACAATAAGCAGTTCTTC,CASSLNRYNKQFF
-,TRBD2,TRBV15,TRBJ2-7,TGTGCCACCAGCATTTCACTAGCGGGAGGGATGCGGGACGAGCAGTACTTC,CATSISLAGGMRDEQYF
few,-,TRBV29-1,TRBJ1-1,TGCAGCGCCGTGGGCCAGACGAACACTGAAGCTTTCTTT,CSAVGQTNTEAFF
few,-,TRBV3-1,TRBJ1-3,TGTGCCAGCAGCCGACCCGATAACACCATATATTTT,CASSRPDNTIYF
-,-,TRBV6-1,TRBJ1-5,TGTGCCAGCAGGCAGGGTATCAATCAGCCCCAGCATTTT,CASRQGINQPQHF
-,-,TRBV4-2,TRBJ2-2,TGTGCCAGCAGCCAAGATAGAGCGGATATCACGATCACCGGGGAGCTGTTTTTT,CASSQDRADITITGELFF
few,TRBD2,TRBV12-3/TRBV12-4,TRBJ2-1,TGTGCCAGCAGTTTAACTAGCGGGCCCTTCAATGAGCAGTTCTTC,CASSLTSGPFNEQFF
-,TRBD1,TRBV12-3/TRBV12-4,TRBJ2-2,TGTGCCAGCAGGGGGGACAGGGGCCTGAACACCGGGGAGCTGTTTTTT,CASRGDRGLNTGELFF
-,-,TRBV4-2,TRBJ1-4,TGTGCCAGCAGCCGCTGGGACTCGGCAACTAATGAAAAACTGTTTTTT,CASSRWDSATNEKLFF
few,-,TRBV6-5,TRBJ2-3,TGTGCCAGCAGTTACGGCGGGACTCCAAACACAGATACGCAGTATTTT,CASSYGGTPNTDTQYF
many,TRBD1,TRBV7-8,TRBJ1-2,TGTGCCAGCAGCGAGGGACAGAACTATGGCTACACCTTC,CASSEGQNYGYTF